The 7 T cell receptor beta chains in this list originate from one sample, sequenced in a study of T cell responses to AZD1222 COVID-19 vaccine. Assay used: immunoSEQ multiplex PCR; TCRdb lists only in-frame clones, some missing. This sample has about 83,000 clones, with 86% found just once. The material sequenced was peripheral blood, taken on day 0 of AZD1222 vaccination. The receptor set was obtained from an adult in good health.

The gene calls are TRBV7-9 and TRBJ1-6; D is perhaps TRBD1 (5 bases). The CDR3 runs 17 residues. The V gene's germline CDR1 is SEHNR and CDR2 FQNEAQ (reference sequence). The V end lost 1 base, the J end lost 3 bases, and 13 bases lay between the germline ends. CDR3 in amino acids: CASSLGGGVDYNSPLHF. The CDR3 DNA reads as TGTGCCAGCAGCTTAGGAGGAGGGGTGGACTATAATTCACCCCTCCACTTT. Using reference TRBV7-9 and TRBJ1-6 for the parts outside the CDR3, the full variable domain is DTGVSQNPRHKITKRGQNVTFRCDPISEHNRLYWYRQTLGQGPEFLTYFQNEAQLEKSRLLSDRFSAERPKGSFSTLEIQRTEQGDSAMYLCASSLGGGVDYNSPLHFGNGTRLTVT.

By proportion, this clone is medium-sized (0.01 to 0.1%). The V call is TRBV9, the J call TRBJ2-7; 10 bases are shared with TRBD2. This CDR3 comprises 15 residues. The V gene end was trimmed by 3 bases and the J gene end by 5 bases; junction bases not matched to a gene: 8. Germline CDR1 SGDLS, CDR2 YYNGEE. The CDR3 coding sequence is TGTGCCAGCAGCGCAAGCGGGAGGGCCGGAAACGAGCAGTACTTC. It yields the protein CASSASGRAGNEQYF.

The chain carries TRBV6-5 and TRBJ2-7; the match to TRBD1 covers 7 bases. Germline-derived CDR1 and CDR2 are MNHEY and SVGAGI. This CDR3 is built from 14 residues. Trimming at V came to 9 bases and at J to 3 bases, leaving 11 bases not matched to a gene. Here the CDR3 DNA reads TGTGCCAGTCGAAGGGACAGCAATTTCTACGAGCAGTACTTC. Protein sequence: CASRRDSNFYEQYF.

This chain connects TRBV25-1 to TRBJ1-4; D possibly corresponds to TRBD1 (6 bases). V lost 2 bases and J 7 bases, leaving 14 bases between the germline ends. The CDR3 runs 15 residues. Germline assignment: CDR1 MGHDK and CDR2 SYGVNS. The CDR3, as DNA: TGTGCCAGCAGTGAAGAAACAGGGTTGCTTGAAAAACTGTTTTTT. As protein: CASSEETGLLEKLFF.

The rearrangement uses TRBV9 and TRBJ1-1, with D perhaps TRBD1 (6 bases). V dropped 4 bases and J dropped 1 base, with 11 bases sitting between them. This CDR3 spans 14 amino acids. Germline V lookup: CDR1 SGDLS, CDR2 YYNGEE. The CDR3 protein is CASSPGHPNTEAFF. CDR3 nucleotides: TGTGCCAGCAGCCCGGGACACCCGAACACTGAAGCTTTCTTT. Drawing the rest from reference TRBV9 and TRBJ1-1, the complete variable domain is DSGVTQTPKHLITATGQRVTLRCSPRSGDLSVYWYQQSLDQGLQFLIQYYNGEERAKGNILERFSAQQFPDLHSELNLSSLELGDSALYFCASSPGHPNTEAFFGQGTRLTVV.

The V call is TRBV7-9, the J call TRBJ2-5, with D unresolved. The CDR3 runs to 13 residues. Germline loops: CDR1 SEHNR, CDR2 FQNEAQ (reference sequence). The V end was cut by 2 bases, the J end by 1 base, with 5 bases between. The DNA for the CDR3 is TGTGCCAGCAGCTTATCCGGCCAAGAGACCCAGTACTTC. Translation: CASSLSGQETQYF. The variable domain in full, completed from reference TRBV7-9 and TRBJ2-5, reads DTGVSQNPRHKITKRGQNVTFRCDPISEHNRLYWYRQTLGQGPEFLTYFQNEAQLEKSRLLSDRFSAERPKGSFSTLEIQRTEQGDSAMYLCASSLSGQETQYFGPGTRLLVL.

J is TRBJ2-7 and V is TRBV4-2; 14 nucleotides match TRBD2. Germline trimming cut 4 bases from V and 0 bases from J; bases unmatched to any gene: 8. CDR3 length: 18 residues. The germline V gene has CDR1 LGHNA and CDR2 YNFKEQ. Written as DNA, the CDR3 is TGTGCCAGCAGCCCGCTGACCGGGACTAGCGGGAGCTCCTACGAGCAGTACTTC. Translating it yields CASSPLTGTSGSSYEQYF.